This T cell receptor (beta chain) is drawn from a study of blood T cell repertoires in COVID-19. At the level of the study: The origin of the acute and convalescent COVID-19 samples was the United States, Italy and Spain. Sample material is recorded as cDNA or gDNA derived from T cells, B-cell-depleted T cells, or PBMCs.

This clone was detected only once. The CDR3 runs to 13 residues. Trimming cost V 3 bases and J 5 bases, with 10 bases left between them. The germline V gene has CDR1 LNHDA and CDR2 SQIVND (reference sequence). In the authors' methods: Amplification of reference gene primers was used by the study to estimate nucleated cell counts. This table comes from immunoSEQ multiplex PCR, and its TCRdb copy is limited to in-frame clones, with some not included. For V, J and clone size, that table is used; D and trimming come from the DNA. The sample lists approximately 120,000 clones, 85% to 90% seen once, with more than 1.5% in the top ten.

The sample taken for sequencing was peripheral blood. The clonotype comes from a human donor in a cohort sampled during active COVID-19. V is TRBV19 and J is TRBJ2-5, with D possibly being TRBD1 (6 bases). The CDR3 spells CASSIRGPETQYF. DNA of the CDR3: TGTGCCAGTAGTATCAGGGGTCCGGAGACCCAGTACTTC.